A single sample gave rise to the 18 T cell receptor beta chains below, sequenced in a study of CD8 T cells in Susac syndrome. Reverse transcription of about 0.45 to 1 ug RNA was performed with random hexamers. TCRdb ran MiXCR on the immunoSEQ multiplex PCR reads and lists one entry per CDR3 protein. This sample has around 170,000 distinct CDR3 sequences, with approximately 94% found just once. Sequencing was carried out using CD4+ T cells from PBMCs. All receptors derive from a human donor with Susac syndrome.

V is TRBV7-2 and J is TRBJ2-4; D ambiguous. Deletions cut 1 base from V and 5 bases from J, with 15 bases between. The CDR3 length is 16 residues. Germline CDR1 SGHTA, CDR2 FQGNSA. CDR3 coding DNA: TGTGCCAGCAGCTTAGTAGGGCAGTCCAGGCAAAACATTCAGTACTTC. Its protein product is CASSLVGQSRQNIQYF.

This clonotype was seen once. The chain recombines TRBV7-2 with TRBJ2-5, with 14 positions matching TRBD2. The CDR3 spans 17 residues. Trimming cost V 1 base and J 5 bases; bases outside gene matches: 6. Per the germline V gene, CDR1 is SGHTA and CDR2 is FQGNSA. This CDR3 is CASSLVGGLAGVETQYF. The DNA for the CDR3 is TGTGCCAGCAGCTTAGTCGGGGGACTAGCGGGAGTGGAGACCCAGTACTTC. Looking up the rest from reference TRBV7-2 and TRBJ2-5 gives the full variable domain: GAGVSQSPSNKVTEKGKDVELRCDPISGHTALYWYRQSLGQGLEFLIYFQGNSAPDKSGLPSDRFSAERTGGSVSTLTIQRTQQEDSAVYLCASSLVGGLAGVETQYFGPGTRLLVL.

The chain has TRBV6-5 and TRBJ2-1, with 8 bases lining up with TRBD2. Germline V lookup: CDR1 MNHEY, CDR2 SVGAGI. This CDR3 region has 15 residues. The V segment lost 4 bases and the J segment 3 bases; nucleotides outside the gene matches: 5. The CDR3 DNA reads TGTGCCAGCAGTTTCGCGGGAGGTTACTACAATGAGCAGTTCTTC. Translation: CASSFAGGYYNEQFF.

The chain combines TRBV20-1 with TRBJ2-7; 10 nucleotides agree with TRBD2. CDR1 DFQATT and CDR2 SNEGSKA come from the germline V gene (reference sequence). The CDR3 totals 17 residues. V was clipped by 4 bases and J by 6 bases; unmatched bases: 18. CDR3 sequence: CSAKEIVPLAGVIEQYF. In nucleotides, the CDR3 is TGCAGTGCTAAGGAAATCGTACCCCTAGCGGGAGTTATCGAGCAGTACTTC.

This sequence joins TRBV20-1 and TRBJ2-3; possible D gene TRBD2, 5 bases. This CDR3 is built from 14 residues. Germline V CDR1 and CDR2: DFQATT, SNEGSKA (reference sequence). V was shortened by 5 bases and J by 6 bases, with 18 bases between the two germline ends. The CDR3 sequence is CSAPRADRGDTQYF. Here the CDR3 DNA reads TGCAGTGCTCCCCGGGCAGACCGAGGGGATACGCAGTATTTT.

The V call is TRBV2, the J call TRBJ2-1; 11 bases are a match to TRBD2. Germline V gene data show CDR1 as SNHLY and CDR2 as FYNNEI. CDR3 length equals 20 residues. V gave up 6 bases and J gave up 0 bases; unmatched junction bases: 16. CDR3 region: CASRPLAGGPSTHSYNEQFF. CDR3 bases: TGTGCCAGCAGACCCCTAGCGGGGGGACCGAGCACCCACTCCTACAATGAGCAGTTCTTC.

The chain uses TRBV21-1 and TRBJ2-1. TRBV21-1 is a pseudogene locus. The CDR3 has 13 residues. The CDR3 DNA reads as TGTGCCAGCAGCAAAGGGTCCTACAATGAGCAGTTCTTC. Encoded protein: CASSKGSYNEQFF.

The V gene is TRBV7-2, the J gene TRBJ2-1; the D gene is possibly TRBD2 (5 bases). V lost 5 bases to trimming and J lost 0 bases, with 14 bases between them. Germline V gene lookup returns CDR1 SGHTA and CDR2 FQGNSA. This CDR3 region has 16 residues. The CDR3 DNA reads TGTGCCAGCAGCGCGGACTTAAGGAGCTCCTACAATGAGCAGTTCTTC. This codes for CASSADLRSSYNEQFF.

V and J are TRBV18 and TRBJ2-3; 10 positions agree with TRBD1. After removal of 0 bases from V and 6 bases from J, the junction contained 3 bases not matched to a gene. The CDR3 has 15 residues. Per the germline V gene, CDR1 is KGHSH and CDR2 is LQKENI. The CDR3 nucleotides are TGTGCCAGCTCACCACCGGGGACAGGGGCTGATACGCAGTATTTT. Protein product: CASSPPGTGADTQYF.

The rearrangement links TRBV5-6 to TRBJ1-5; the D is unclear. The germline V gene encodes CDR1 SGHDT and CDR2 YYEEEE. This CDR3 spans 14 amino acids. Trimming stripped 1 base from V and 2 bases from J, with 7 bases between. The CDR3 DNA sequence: TGTGCCAGCAGCTTGCGTCATCGCAATCAGCCCCAGCATTTT. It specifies CASSLRHRNQPQHF.

The CDR3 reads CASSPTADNSPLHF. The CDR3 DNA reads TGTGCCAGCAGCCCGACAGCAGATAATTCACCCCTCCACTTT. The rearrangement uses TRBV3-1 and TRBJ1-6, with a possible D match to TRBD1 (5 bases). V gave up 4 bases and J gave up 5 bases, with 9 bases separating them. The germline CDR1 and CDR2 sequences are LGHDT and YNNKEL (reference sequence). The CDR3 extends over 14 amino acids.

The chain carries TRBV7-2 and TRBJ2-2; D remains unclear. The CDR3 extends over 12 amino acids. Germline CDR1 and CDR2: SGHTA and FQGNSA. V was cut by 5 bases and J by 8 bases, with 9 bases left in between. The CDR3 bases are TGTGCCAGCAGCGAGCTTTGGGGGGAGCTGTTTTTT. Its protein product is CASSELWGELFF.

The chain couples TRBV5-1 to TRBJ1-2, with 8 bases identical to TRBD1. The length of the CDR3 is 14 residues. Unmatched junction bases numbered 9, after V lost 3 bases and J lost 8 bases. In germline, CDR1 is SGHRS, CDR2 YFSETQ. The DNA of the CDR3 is TGCGCCAGCAGCTCCGGACAGGGTACCATGGGCTACACCTTC. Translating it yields CASSSGQGTMGYTF.

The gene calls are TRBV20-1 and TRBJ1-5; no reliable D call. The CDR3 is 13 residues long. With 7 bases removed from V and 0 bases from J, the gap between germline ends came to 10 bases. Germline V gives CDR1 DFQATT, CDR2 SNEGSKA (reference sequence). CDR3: CSVSSYSNQPQHF. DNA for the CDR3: TGCAGTGTTTCGAGTTATAGCAATCAGCCCCAGCATTTT.

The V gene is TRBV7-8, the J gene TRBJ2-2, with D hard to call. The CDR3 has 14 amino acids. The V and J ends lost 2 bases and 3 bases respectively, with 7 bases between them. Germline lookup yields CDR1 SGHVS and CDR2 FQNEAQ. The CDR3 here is CASSLPRDTGELFF. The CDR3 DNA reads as TGTGCCAGCAGCTTACCGCGCGACACCGGGGAGCTGTTTTTT.

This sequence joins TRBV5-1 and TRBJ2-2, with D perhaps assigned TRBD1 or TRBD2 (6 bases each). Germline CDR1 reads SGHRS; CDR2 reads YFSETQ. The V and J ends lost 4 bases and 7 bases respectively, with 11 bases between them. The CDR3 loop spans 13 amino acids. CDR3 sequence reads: CASSRGQSGELFF. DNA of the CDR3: TGCGCCAGCAGCCGGGGGCAGAGCGGGGAGCTGTTTTTT.

CDR3 amino acids: CASSRDTHYEQYF. CDR3 in DNA: TGTGCCAGCAGCCGGGACACCCACTACGAGCAGTACTTC. The chain carries TRBV9 and TRBJ2-7; TRBD1 is a possible D gene (6 bases). V gave up 4 bases and J gave up 3 bases, with 11 bases separating them. Looked up from germline, CDR1 is SGDLS and CDR2 is YYNGEE. The CDR3 has 13 residues.

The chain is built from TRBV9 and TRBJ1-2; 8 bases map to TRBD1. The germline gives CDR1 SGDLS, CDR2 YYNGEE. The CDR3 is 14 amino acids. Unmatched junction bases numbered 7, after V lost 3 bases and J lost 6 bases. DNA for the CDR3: TGTGCCAGCAGCGGCGTTAGGACAGGGCATGGCTACACCTTC. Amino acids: CASSGVRTGHGYTF.